The sample holds one count of the clone carrying this T cell receptor (beta chain). Starting from about 0.55 ug of total RNA, TCR libraries were made with linear amplification. Each CDR3 protein is one row after TCRdb ran MiXCR on the reads. The data hold about 180,000 distinct CDR3 sequences, with about 76% observed a single time. The CDR3 runs to 13 residues. Trimming removed 0 bases at V and 3 bases at J, with 6 bases between. The germline V gene has CDR1 SGHTA and CDR2 FQGNSA. The data stem from a study of healthy donors' naive CD4 and CD8 T cells. The rearrangement joins TRBV7-2 to TRBJ2-7, with D unresolved. This TCR came from a pool of human donors in good health; the sample pools cells from several healthy donors. Sequences were obtained from naive CD4+ and CD8+ T cells sorted from blood, pooled from several donors. The DNA for the CDR3 is TGTGCCAGCAGCTTAGCGGTGAACTACGAGCAGTACTTC. Translation gives CASSLAVNYEQYF.